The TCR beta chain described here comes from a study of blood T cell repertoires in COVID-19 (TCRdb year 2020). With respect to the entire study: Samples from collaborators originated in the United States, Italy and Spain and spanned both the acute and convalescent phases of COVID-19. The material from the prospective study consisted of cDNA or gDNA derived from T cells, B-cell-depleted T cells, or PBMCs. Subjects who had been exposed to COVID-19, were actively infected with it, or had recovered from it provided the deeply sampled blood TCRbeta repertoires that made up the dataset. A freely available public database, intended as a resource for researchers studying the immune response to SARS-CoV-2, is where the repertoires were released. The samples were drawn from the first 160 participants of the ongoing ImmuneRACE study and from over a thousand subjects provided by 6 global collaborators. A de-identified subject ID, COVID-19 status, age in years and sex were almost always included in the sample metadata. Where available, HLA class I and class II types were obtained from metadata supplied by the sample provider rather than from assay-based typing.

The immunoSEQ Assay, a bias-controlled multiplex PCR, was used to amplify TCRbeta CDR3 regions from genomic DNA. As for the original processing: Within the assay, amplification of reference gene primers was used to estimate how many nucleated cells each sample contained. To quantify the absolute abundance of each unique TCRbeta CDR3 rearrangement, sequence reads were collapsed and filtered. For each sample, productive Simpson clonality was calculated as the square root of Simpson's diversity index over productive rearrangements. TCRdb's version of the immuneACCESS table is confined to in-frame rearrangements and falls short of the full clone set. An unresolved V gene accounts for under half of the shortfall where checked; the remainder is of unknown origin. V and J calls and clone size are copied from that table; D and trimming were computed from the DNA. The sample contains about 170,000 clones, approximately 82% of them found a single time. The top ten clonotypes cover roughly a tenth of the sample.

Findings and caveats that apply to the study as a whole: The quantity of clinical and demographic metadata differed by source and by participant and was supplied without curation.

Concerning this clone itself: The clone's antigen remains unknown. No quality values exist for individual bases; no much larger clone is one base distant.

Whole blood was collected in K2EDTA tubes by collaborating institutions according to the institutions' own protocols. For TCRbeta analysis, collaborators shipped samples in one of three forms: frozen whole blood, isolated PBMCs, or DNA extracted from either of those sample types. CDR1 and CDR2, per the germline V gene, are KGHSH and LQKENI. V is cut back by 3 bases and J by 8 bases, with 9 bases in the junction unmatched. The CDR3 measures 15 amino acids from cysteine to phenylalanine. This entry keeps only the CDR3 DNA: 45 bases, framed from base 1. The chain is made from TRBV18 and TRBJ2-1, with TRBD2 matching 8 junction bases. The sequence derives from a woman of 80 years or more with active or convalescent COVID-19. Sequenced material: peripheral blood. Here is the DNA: TGTGCCAGCTCACCGGGCAGCGGGAGTTGGGATGAGCAGTTCTTC. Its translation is CASSPGSGSWDEQFF.